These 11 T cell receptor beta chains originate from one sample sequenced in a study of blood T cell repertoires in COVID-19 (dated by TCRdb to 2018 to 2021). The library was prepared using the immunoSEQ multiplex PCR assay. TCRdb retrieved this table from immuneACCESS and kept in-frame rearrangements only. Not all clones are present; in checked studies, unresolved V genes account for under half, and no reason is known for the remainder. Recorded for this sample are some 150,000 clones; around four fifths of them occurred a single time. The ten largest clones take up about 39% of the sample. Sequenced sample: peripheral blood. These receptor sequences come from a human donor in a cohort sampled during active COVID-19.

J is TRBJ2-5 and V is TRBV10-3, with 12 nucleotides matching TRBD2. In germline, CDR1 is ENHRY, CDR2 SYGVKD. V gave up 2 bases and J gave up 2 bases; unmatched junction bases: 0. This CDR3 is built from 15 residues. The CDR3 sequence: CAISETSGGQETQYF. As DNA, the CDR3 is TGTGCCATCAGTGAGACTAGCGGGGGGCAAGAGACCCAGTACTTC.

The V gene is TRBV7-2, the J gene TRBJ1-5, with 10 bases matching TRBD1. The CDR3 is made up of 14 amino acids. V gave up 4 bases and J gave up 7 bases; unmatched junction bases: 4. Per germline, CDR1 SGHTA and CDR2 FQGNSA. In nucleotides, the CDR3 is TGTGCCAGCAGCTCCGGACAGGGGGGACAGCCCCAGCATTTT. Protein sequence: CASSSGQGGQPQHF.

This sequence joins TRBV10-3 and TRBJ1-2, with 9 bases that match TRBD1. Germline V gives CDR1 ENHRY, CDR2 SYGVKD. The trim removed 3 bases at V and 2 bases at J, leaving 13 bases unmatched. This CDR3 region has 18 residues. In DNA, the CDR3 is TGTGCCATCAGTGATGGTGCCGGCAGGACAGGGGCCAACTATGGCTACACCTTC. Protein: CAISDGAGRTGANYGYTF.

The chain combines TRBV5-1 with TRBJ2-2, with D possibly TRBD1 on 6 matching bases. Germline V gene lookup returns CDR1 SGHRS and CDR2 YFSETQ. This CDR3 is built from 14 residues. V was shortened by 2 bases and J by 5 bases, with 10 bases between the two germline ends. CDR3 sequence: CASSLTGRTGELFF. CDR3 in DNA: TGCGCCAGCAGCTTAACAGGGCGAACCGGGGAGCTGTTTTTT.

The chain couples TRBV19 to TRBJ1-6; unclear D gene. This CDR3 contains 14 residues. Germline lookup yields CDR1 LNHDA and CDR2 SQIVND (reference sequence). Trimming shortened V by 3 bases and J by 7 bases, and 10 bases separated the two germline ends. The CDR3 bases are TGTGCCAGTAGTATGGTGCAAGCAAATTCACCCCTCCACTTT. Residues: CASSMVQANSPLHF.

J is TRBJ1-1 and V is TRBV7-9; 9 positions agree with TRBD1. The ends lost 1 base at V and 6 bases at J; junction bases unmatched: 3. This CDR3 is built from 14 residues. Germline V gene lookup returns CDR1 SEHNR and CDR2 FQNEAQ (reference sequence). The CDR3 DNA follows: TGTGCCAGCAGCTTAGGGGACAGGGTTTCTGAAGCTTTCTTT. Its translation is CASSLGDRVSEAFF.

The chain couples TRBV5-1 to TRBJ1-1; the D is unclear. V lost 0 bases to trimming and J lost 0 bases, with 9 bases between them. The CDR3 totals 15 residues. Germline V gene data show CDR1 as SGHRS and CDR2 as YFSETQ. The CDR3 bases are TGCGCCAGCAGCTTGGTTGCGGGGTTGAACACTGAAGCTTTCTTT. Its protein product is CASSLVAGLNTEAFF.

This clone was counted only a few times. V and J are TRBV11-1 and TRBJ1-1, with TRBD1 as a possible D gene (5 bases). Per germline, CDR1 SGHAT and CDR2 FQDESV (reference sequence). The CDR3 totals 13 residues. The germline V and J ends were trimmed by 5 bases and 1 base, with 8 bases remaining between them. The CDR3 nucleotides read TGTGCCAGCAGCCGGACACCGAACACTGAAGCTTTCTTT. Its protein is CASSRTPNTEAFF.

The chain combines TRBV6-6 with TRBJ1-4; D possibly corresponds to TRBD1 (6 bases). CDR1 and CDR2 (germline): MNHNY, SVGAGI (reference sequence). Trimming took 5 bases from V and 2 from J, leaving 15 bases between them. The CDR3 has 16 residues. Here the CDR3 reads CASSPSGTGTNEKLFF. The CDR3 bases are TGTGCCAGCAGTCCATCCGGAACAGGGACTAATGAAAAACTGTTTTTT.

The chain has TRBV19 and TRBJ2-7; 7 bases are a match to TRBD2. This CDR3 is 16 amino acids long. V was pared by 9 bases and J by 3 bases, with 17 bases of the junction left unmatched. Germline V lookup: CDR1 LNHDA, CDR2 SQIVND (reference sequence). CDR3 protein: CARGGDAVRHNYEQYF. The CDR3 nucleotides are TGTGCCAGGGGGGGGGATGCAGTACGGCATAACTACGAGCAGTACTTC. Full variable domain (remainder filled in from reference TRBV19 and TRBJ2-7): DGGITQSPKYLFRKEGQNVTLSCEQNLNHDAMYWYRQDPGQGLRLIYYSQIVNDFQKGDIAEGYSVSREKKESFPLTVTSAQKNPTAFYLCARGGDAVRHNYEQYFGPGTRLTVT.

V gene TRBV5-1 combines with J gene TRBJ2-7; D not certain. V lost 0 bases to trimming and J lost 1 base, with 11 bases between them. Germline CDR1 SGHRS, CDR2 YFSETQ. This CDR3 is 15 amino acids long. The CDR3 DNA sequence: TGCGCCAGCAGCTTGGTAGGTCAGACATCCTACGAGCAGTACTTC. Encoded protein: CASSLVGQTSYEQYF.